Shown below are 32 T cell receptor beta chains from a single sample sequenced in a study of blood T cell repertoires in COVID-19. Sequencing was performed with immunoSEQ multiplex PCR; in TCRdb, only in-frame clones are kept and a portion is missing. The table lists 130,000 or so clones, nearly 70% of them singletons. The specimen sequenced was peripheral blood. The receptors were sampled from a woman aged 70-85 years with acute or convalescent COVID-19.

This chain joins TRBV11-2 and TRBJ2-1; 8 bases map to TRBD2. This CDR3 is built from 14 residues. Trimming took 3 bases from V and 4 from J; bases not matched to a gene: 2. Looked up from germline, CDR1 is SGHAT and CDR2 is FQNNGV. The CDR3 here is CASSFPSGYNEQFF. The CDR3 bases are TGTGCCAGCAGCTTTCCTAGCGGGTACAATGAGCAGTTCTTC.

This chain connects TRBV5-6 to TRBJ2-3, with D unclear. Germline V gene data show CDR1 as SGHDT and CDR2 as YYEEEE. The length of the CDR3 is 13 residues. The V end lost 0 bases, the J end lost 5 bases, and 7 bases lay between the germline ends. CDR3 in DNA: TGTGCCAGCAGCTTGGGTACTCAAGATACGCAGTATTTT. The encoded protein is CASSLGTQDTQYF.

The CDR3 region is CASRGQGAYNEQFF. The CDR3 DNA follows: TGTGCCAGCAGAGGACAGGGGGCCTACAATGAGCAGTTCTTC. The V gene is TRBV2, the J gene TRBJ2-1; 10 nucleotides match TRBD1. Germline CDR1 is SNHLY and CDR2 is FYNNEI. V was clipped by 6 bases and J by 2 bases; unmatched bases: 1. The CDR3 sequence is 14 residues long.

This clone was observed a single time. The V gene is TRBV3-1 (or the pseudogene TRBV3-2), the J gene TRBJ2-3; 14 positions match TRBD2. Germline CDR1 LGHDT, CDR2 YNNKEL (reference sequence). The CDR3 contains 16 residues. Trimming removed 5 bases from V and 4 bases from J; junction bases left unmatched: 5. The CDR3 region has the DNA TGTGCCAGCAGCAAGGGACTAGCGGGAGCCGCAGATACGCAGTATTTT. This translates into CASSKGLAGAADTQYF.

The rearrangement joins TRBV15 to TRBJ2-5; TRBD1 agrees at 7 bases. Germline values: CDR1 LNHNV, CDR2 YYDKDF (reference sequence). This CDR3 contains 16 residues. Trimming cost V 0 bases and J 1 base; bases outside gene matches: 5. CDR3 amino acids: CATSREIGTVQETQYF. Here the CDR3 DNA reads TGTGCCACCAGCAGAGAAATAGGGACAGTCCAAGAGACCCAGTACTTC.

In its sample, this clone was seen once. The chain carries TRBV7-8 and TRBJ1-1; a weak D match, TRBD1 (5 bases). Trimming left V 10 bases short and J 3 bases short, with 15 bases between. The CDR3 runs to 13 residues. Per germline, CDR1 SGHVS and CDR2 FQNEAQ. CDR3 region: CATKLGGDTEAFF. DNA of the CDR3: TGTGCCACCAAACTGGGAGGGGACACTGAAGCTTTCTTT. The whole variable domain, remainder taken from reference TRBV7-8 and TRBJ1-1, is GAGVSQSPRYKVAKRGQDVALRCDPISGHVSLFWYQQALGQGPEFLTYFQNEAQLDKSGLPSDRFFAERPEGSVSTLKIQRTQQEDSAVYLCATKLGGDTEAFFGQGTRLTVV.

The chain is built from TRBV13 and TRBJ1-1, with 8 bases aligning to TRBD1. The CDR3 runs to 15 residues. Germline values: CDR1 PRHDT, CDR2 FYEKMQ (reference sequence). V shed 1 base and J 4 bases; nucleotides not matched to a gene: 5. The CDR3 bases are TGTGCCAGCAGCTTAGATGGACAGGGAGGCACTGAAGCTTTCTTT. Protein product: CASSLDGQGGTEAFF.

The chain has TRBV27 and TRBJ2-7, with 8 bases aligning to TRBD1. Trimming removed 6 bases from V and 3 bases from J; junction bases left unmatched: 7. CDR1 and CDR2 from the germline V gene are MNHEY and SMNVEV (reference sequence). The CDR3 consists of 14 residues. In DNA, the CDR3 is TGTGCCAGCAGCCCCGACAGGGGTAACTACGAGCAGTACTTC. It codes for CASSPDRGNYEQYF.

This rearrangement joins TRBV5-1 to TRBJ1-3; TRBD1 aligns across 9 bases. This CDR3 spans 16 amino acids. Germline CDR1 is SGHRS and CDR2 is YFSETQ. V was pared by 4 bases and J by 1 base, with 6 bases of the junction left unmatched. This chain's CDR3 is CASSDTGGGSGNTIYF. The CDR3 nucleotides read TGCGCCAGCAGCGACACAGGGGGCGGATCTGGAAACACCATATATTTT.

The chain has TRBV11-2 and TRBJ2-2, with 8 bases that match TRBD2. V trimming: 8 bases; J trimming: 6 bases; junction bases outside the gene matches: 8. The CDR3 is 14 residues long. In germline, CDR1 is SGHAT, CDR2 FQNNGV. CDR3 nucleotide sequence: TGTGCCAGCGGAACGGGGGGGCTTGCCGGGGAGCTGTTTTTT. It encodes CASGTGGLAGELFF.

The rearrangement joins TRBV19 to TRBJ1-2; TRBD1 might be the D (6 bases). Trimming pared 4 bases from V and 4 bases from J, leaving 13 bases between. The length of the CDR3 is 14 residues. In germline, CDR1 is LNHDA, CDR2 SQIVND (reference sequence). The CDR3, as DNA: TGTGCCAGTAGTACCACAGGGTCGGGCTATGGCTACACCTTC. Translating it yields CASSTTGSGYGYTF. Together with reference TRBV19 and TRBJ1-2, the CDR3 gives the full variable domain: DGGITQSPKYLFRKEGQNVTLSCEQNLNHDAMYWYRQDPGQGLRLIYYSQIVNDFQKGDIAEGYSVSREKKESFPLTVTSAQKNPTAFYLCASSTTGSGYGYTFGSGTRLTVV.

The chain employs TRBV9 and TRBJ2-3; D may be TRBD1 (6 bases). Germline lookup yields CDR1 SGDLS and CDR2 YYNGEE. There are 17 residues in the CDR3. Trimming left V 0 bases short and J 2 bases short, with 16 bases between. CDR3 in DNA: TGTGCCAGCAGCGTAGGAGCAAGGGGGACATACACAGATACGCAGTATTTT. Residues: CASSVGARGTYTDTQYF.

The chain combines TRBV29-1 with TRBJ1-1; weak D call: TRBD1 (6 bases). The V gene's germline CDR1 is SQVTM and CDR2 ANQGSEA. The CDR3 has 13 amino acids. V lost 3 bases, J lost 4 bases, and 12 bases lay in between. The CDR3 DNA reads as TGCAGCGTTGACCTAACAGGGACCACTGAAGCTTTCTTT. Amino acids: CSVDLTGTTEAFF. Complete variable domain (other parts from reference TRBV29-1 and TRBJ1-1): SAVISQKPSRDICQRGTSLTIQCQVDSQVTMMFWYRQQPGQSLTLIATANQGSEATYESGFVIDKFPISRPNLTFSTLTVSNMSPEDSSIYLCSVDLTGTTEAFFGQGTRLTVV.

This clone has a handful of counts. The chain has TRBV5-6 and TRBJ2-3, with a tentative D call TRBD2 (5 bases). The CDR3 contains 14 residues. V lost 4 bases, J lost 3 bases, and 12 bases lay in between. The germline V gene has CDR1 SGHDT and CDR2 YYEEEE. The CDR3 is CASSLEGRTDTQYF. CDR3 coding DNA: TGTGCCAGCAGCCTTGAGGGTCGGACAGATACGCAGTATTTT.

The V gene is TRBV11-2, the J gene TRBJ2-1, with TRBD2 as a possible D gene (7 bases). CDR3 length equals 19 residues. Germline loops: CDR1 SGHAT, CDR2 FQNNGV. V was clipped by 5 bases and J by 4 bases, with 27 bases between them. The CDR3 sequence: CASSARGGGGTLVYNEQFF. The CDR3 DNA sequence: TGTGCCAGCAGCGCCCGAGGGGGAGGGGGGACACTAGTTTACAATGAGCAGTTCTTC. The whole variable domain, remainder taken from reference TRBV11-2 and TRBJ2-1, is EAGVAQSPRYKIIEKRQSVAFWCNPISGHATLYWYQQILGQGPKLLIQFQNNGVVDDSQLPKDRFSAERLKGVDSTLKIQPAKLEDSAVYLCASSARGGGGTLVYNEQFFGPGTRLTVL.

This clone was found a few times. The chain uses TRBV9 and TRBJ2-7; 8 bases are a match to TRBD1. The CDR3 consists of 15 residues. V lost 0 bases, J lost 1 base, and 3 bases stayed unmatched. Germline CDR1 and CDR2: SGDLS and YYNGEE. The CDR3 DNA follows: TGTGCCAGCAGCGTAGGGACAGGGTGGTCCTACGAGCAGTACTTC. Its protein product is CASSVGTGWSYEQYF.

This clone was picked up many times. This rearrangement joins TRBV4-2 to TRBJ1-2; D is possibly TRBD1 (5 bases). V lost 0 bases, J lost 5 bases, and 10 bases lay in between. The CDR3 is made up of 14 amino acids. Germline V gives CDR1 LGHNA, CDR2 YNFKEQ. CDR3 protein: CASSQDLGDYGYTF. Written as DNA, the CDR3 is TGTGCCAGCAGCCAAGATCTAGGGGATTATGGCTACACCTTC.

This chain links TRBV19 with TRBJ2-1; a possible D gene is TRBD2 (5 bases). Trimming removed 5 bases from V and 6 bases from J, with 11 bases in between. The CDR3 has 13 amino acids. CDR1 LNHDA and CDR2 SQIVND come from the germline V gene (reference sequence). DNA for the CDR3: TGTGCCAGTAGTGTCGGACTCCTCAATGAGCAGTTCTTC. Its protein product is CASSVGLLNEQFF.

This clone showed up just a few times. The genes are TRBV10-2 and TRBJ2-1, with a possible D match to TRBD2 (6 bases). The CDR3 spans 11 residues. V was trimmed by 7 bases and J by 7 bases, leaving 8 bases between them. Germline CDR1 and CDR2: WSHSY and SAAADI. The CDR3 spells CASNGGNEQFF. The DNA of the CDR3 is TGCGCCAGCAACGGGGGAAATGAGCAGTTCTTC.

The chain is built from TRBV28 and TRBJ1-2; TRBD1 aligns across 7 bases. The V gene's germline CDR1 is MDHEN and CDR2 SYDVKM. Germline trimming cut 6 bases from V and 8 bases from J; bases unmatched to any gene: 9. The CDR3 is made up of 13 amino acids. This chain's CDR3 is CASRVQGSQGYTF. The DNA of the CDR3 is TGTGCCAGCAGAGTACAGGGGTCTCAAGGCTACACCTTC.

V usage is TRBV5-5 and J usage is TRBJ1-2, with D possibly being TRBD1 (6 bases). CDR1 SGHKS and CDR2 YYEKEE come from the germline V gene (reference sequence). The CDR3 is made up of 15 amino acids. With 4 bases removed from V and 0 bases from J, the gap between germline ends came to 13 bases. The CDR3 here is CASSLSQGTNYGYTF. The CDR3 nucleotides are TGTGCCAGCAGCCTATCACAGGGAACTAACTATGGCTACACCTTC.

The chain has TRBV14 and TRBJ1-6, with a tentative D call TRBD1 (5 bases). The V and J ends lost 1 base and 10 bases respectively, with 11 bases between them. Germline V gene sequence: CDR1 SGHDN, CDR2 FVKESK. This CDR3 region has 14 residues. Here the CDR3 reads CASSQGQWESPLHF. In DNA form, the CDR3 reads TGTGCCAGCAGCCAAGGACAGTGGGAATCACCCCTCCACTTT.

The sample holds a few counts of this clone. CDR3 residues: CASSDLEARAGNTIYF. As DNA, the CDR3 is TGCGCCAGCAGTGACTTAGAAGCGAGGGCTGGAAACACCATATATTTT. The rearrangement links TRBV10-2 to TRBJ1-3; D uncertain. V shed 3 bases and J shed 2 bases, with 14 bases lying between them. The CDR3 length is 16 residues. Looked up from germline, CDR1 is WSHSY and CDR2 is SAAADI.

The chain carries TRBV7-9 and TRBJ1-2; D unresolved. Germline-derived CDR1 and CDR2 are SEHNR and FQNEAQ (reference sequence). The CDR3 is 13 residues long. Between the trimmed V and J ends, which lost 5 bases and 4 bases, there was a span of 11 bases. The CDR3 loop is CASSVMALYGYTF. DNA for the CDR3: TGTGCCAGCAGCGTGATGGCTCTCTATGGCTACACCTTC.

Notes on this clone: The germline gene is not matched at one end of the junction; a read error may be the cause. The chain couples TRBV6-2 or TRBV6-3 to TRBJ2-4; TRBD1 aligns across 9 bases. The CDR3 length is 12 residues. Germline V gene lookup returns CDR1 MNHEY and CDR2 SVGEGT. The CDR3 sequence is CASSAYRGRGNF. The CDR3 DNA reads TGTGCCAGCAGTGCGTACAGGGGGCGCGGGAACTTC.

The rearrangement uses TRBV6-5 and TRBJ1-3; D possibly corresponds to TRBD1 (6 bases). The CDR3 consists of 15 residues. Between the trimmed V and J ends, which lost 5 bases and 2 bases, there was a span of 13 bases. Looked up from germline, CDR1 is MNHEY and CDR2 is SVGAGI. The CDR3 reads CASSPRQDPGNTIYF. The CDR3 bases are TGTGCCAGCAGTCCGCGACAGGATCCTGGAAACACCATATATTTT.

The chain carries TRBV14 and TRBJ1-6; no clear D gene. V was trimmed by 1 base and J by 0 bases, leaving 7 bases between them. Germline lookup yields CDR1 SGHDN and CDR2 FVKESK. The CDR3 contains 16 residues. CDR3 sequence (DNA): TGTGCCAGCAGCCAAGCGCGGAGCTCCTATAATTCACCCCTCCACTTT. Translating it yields CASSQARSSYNSPLHF.

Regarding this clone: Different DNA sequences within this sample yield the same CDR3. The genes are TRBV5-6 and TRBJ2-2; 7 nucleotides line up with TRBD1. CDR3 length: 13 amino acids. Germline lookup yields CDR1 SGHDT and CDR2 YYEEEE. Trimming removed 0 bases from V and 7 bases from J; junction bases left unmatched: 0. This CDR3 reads CASSLAGGGELFF. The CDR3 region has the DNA TGTGCCAGCAGCTTGGCAGGGGGCGGGGAGCTGTTTTTT. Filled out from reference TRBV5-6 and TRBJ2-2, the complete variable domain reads DAGVTQSPTHLIKTRGQQVTLRCSPKSGHDTVSWYQQALGQGPQFIFQYYEEEERQRGNFPDRFSGHQFPNYSSELNVNALLLGDSALYLCASSLAGGGELFFGEGSRLTVL.

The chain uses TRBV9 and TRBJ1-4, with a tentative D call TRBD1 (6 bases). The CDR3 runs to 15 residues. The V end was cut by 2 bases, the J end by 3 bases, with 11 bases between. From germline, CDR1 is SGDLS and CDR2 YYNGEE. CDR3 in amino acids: CASSVLQGPNEKLFF. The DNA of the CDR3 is TGTGCCAGCAGCGTCTTACAGGGACCTAATGAAAAACTGTTTTTT.

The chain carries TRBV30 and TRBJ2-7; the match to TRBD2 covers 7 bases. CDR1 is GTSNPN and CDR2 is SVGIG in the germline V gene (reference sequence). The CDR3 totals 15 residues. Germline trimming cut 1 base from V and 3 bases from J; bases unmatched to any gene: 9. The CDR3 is CAWSAGRGGNYEQYF. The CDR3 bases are TGTGCCTGGAGTGCAGGGCGGGGAGGGAACTACGAGCAGTACTTC.

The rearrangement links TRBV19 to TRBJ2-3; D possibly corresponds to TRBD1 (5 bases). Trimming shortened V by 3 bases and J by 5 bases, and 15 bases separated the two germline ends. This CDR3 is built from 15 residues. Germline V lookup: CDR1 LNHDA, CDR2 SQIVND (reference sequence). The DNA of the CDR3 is TGTGCCAGTAGTATGTGGGGCCCCGGTGTAGATACGCAGTATTTT. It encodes CASSMWGPGVDTQYF.

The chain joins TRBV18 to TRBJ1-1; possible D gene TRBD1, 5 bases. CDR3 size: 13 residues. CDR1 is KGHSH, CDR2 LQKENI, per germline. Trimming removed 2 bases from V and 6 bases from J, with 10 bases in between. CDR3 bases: TGTGCCAGCTCACCATCCAGGGCTGCTGAAGCTTTCTTT. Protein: CASSPSRAAEAFF.